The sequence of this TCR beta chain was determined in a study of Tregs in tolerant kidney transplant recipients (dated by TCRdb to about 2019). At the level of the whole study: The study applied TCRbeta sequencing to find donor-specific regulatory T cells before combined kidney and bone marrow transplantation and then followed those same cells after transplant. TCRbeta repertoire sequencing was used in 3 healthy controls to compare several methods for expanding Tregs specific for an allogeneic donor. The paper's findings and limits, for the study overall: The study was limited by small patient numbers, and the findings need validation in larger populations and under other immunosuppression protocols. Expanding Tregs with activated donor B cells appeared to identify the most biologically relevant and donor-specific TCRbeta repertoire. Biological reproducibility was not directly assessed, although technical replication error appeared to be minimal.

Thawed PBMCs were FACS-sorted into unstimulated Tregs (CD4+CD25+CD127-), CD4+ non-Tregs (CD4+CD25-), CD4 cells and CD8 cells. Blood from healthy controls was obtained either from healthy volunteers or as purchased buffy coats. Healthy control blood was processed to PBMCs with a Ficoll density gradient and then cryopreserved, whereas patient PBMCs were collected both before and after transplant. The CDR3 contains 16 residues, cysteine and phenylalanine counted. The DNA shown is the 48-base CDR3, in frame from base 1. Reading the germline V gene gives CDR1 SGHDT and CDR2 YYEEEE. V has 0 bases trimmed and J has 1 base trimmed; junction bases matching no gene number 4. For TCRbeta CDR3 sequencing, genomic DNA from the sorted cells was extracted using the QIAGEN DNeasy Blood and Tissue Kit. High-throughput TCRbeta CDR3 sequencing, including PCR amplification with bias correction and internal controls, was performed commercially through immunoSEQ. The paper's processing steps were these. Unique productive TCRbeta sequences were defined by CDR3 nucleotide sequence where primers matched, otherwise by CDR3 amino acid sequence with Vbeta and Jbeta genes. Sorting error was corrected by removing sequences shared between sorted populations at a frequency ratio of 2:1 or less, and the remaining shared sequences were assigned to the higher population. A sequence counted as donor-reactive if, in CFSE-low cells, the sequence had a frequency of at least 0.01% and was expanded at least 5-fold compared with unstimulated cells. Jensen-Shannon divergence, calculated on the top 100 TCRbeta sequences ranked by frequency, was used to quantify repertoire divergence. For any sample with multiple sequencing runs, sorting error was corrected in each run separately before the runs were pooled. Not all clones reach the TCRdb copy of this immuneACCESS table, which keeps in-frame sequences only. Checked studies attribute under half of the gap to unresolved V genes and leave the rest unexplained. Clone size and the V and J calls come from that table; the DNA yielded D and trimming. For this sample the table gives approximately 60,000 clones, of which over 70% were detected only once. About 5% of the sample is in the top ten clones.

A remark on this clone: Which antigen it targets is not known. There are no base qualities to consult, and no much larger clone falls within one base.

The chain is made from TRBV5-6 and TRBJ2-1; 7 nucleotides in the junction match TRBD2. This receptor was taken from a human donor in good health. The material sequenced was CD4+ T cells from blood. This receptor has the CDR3 CASSLVAGRSYNEQFF. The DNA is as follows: TGTGCCAGCAGCTTGGTTGCCGGGAGGTCCTACAATGAGCAGTTCTTC.